This T cell receptor beta chain originates from a study of cytomegalovirus exposure and HLA in healthy donors. The table came from immunoSEQ multiplex PCR; TCRdb's copy has only in-frame clones and leaves some out. This sample has 200,000 to 300,000 clones, with about 83% found just once. The CDR3 totals 15 residues. The junction had 13 bases not matched to a gene; V was cut back by 2 bases and J by 9 bases. Germline CDR1 reads GTSNPN; CDR2 reads SVGIG (reference sequence). This sequence joins TRBV30 and TRBJ2-3; 8 nucleotides align to TRBD1. Specimen: PBMCs. The TCR originated in a man aged 18 to 35 in good health and CMV-seronegative. CDR3 nucleotides: TGTGCCTGGAGTAGTGTGTCGCGGGCAGGGGGCACGCAGTATTTT. It codes for CAWSSVSRAGGTQYF. Full variable domain (outside the CDR3, taken from reference TRBV30 and TRBJ2-3): SQTIHQWPATLVQPVGSPLSLECTVEGTSNPNLYWYRQAAGRGLQLLFYSVGIGQISSEVPQNLSASRPQDRQFILSSKKLLLSDSGFYLCAWSSVSRAGGTQYFGPGTRLTVL.